Below are 27 T cell receptor beta chains sequenced from a single sample in a study of shared clonotypes between healthy human individuals. Clones were sequenced by immunoSEQ multiplex PCR, and TCRdb holds only the in-frame ones, with some missing. The data hold 1,100,000 or so clones, with around 78% observed a single time. Sample: memory CD4+ T cells from PBMCs. Subset described: CD45RA-negative fraction. Every receptor here comes from a man younger than 35 in good health. Some clones in this sample may be carry-over from other donors' samples.

The rearrangement uses TRBV10-3 and TRBJ2-3; 7 nucleotides line up with TRBD1. Germline V gene lookup returns CDR1 ENHRY and CDR2 SYGVKD. CDR3 length: 14 amino acids. After removal of 4 bases from V and 2 bases from J, the junction contained 3 bases not matched to a gene. Here the CDR3 DNA reads TGTGCCATCAGTGGGGACAGATACACAGATACGCAGTATTTT. The encoded protein is CAISGDRYTDTQYF.

The V call is TRBV7-2, the J call TRBJ2-7, with a possible D match to TRBD2 (5 bases). V lost 2 bases, J lost 4 bases, and 12 bases lay in between. The germline CDR1 and CDR2 sequences are SGHTA and FQGNSA. This CDR3 comprises 14 residues. The CDR3 loop is CASSLRPDSYEQYF. The CDR3 DNA reads TGTGCCAGCAGCTTACGCCCGGACTCATACGAGCAGTACTTC. Variable domain in full (rest from reference TRBV7-2 and TRBJ2-7): GAGVSQSPSNKVTEKGKDVELRCDPISGHTALYWYRQSLGQGLEFLIYFQGNSAPDKSGLPSDRFSAERTGGSVSTLTIQRTQQEDSAVYLCASSLRPDSYEQYFGPGTRLTVT.

This chain uses TRBV28 with TRBJ1-1, with a weak D call TRBD1 (6 bases). The CDR3 consists of 15 residues. Germline CDR1 and CDR2: MDHEN and SYDVKM. The ends were cut back, 2 bases at V and 2 bases at J, with 12 bases in the middle. DNA of the CDR3: TGTGCCAGCAGTTTACCAGGGGCGACTAACACTGAAGCTTTCTTT. The encoded protein is CASSLPGATNTEAFF.

This rearrangement joins TRBV6-1 to TRBJ2-2, with 10 bases aligning to TRBD2. The ends lost 6 bases at V and 1 base at J; junction bases unmatched: 2. The CDR3 spans 15 residues. Germline values: CDR1 MNHNS, CDR2 SASEGT. The CDR3 sequence is CASRLAGVNTGELFF. In nucleotides, the CDR3 is TGTGCCAGCAGGCTAGCGGGAGTGAACACCGGGGAGCTGTTTTTT.

The rearrangement joins TRBV27 to TRBJ2-7; TRBD1 matches at 7 bases. CDR1 and CDR2 (germline): MNHEY, SMNVEV (reference sequence). V trimming: 5 bases; J trimming: 4 bases; junction bases outside the gene matches: 8. CDR3 size: 14 residues. CDR3 nucleotides: TGTGCCAGCAGTAACCGACAGGGAATATACGAGCAGTACTTC. Translating it yields CASSNRQGIYEQYF.

V gene TRBV10-3 combines with J gene TRBJ2-3, with D perhaps matching TRBD1 or TRBD2 (6 bases each). The V and J ends lost 1 base and 3 bases respectively, with 14 bases between them. The CDR3 extends over 16 amino acids. The germline V gene encodes CDR1 ENHRY and CDR2 SYGVKD. CDR3 sequence (DNA): TGTGCCATCAGTGAGTTTATAGGGGGGAGGACAGATACGCAGTATTTT. Translation gives CAISEFIGGRTDTQYF.

The CDR3 sequence: CASSFWTKRGQETQYF. The DNA for the CDR3 is TGTGCCAGCAGCTTCTGGACAAAAAGGGGCCAAGAGACCCAGTACTTC. The chain combines TRBV7-9 with TRBJ2-5; D possibly corresponds to TRBD1 (5 bases). Germline values: CDR1 SEHNR, CDR2 FQNEAQ (reference sequence). Trimming took 3 bases from V and 1 from J, leaving 15 bases between them. CDR3 size: 16 residues.

The V gene is TRBV6-6, the J gene TRBJ2-7, with unresolved D. This CDR3 is 15 amino acids long. Trimming shortened V by 0 bases and J by 0 bases, and 9 bases separated the two germline ends. Germline CDR1 and CDR2: MNHNY and SVGAGI (reference sequence). CDR3 nucleotide sequence: TGTGCCAGCAGTTACTCGAGTCTCAGCTCCTACGAGCAGTACTTC. Its translation: CASSYSSLSSYEQYF.

The chain carries TRBV10-2 and TRBJ1-4; D is unresolved. The germline V gene has CDR1 WSHSY and CDR2 SAAADI. The ends were cut back, 4 bases at V and 2 bases at J, with 11 bases in the middle. This CDR3 is 15 amino acids long. The CDR3 DNA sequence: TGCGCCAGCAGTGCAATGGATGTGACTAATGAAAAACTGTTTTTT. Encoded protein: CASSAMDVTNEKLFF.

The rearrangement uses TRBV29-1 and TRBJ2-7, with D perhaps TRBD1 (6 bases). Germline V CDR1 and CDR2: SQVTM, ANQGSEA. V was shortened by 1 base and J by 4 bases, with 11 bases between the two germline ends. The CDR3 length is 13 residues. DNA for the CDR3: TGCAGCGTTGAAGGGGGGACAACTTACGAGCAGTACTTC. This sequence encodes CSVEGGTTYEQYF.

This clone was picked up one time. The chain has TRBV5-1 and TRBJ2-1; 8 positions agree with TRBD2. After removal of 0 bases from V and 2 bases from J, the junction contained 4 bases not matched to a gene. CDR1 and CDR2 from the germline V gene are SGHRS and YFSETQ. The CDR3 length is 16 residues. The CDR3, as DNA: TGCGCCAGCAGCTTGGGGAGCGGGAGCACCTACAATGAGCAGTTCTTC. Its protein product is CASSLGSGSTYNEQFF.

CDR3 protein: CASSAERAPYNEQFF. CDR3 nucleotide sequence: TGTGCCAGCAGCGCCGAGCGGGCCCCCTACAATGAGCAGTTCTTC. The rearrangement uses TRBV7-9 and TRBJ2-1; D might be TRBD2 (6 bases). Trimming pared 5 bases from V and 2 bases from J, leaving 13 bases between. Per germline, CDR1 SEHNR and CDR2 FQNEAQ (reference sequence). This CDR3 contains 15 residues.

The rearrangement links TRBV2 to TRBJ2-1; D unclear. The V gene lost 10 bases and the J gene lost 6 bases, with 13 bases spanning the gap. CDR3 length: 12 residues. Germline V CDR1 and CDR2: SNHLY, FYNNEI. CDR3 nucleotide sequence: TGTGCCACCGCCCCGTTCAGCAATGAGCAGTTCTTC. It specifies CATAPFSNEQFF.

The chain couples TRBV30 to TRBJ1-2; tentative D call: TRBD1 (5 bases). The length of the CDR3 is 13 residues. CDR1 is GTSNPN and CDR2 is SVGIG in the germline V gene (reference sequence). With 3 bases removed from V and 6 bases from J, the gap between germline ends came to 14 bases. The CDR3 DNA reads as TGTGCCTGGAGCCTTAAGGCAGGGAATGGCTACACCTTC. Translated, it gives CAWSLKAGNGYTF. The variable domain in full, with the rest retrieved from reference TRBV30 and TRBJ1-2, is SQTIHQWPATLVQPVGSPLSLECTVEGTSNPNLYWYRQAAGRGLQLLFYSVGIGQISSEVPQNLSASRPQDRQFILSSKKLLLSDSGFYLCAWSLKAGNGYTFGSGTRLTVV.

The chain recombines TRBV5-6 with TRBJ1-4; 7 positions match TRBD1. J was trimmed by 10 bases and V by 2 bases; bases with no gene match: 8. The CDR3 consists of 14 residues. CDR1 and CDR2 (germline): SGHDT, YYEEEE. CDR3 residues: CASSFGTVSGKLFF. The DNA of the CDR3 is TGTGCCAGCAGCTTTGGGACAGTCAGTGGAAAACTGTTTTTT. Variable domain in full (rest from reference TRBV5-6 and TRBJ1-4): DAGVTQSPTHLIKTRGQQVTLRCSPKSGHDTVSWYQQALGQGPQFIFQYYEEEERQRGNFPDRFSGHQFPNYSSELNVNALLLGDSALYLCASSFGTVSGKLFFGSGTQLSVL.

V gene TRBV6-5 combines with J gene TRBJ2-2, with D possibly matching TRBD2 (5 bases). This CDR3 region has 15 residues. Germline CDR1 and CDR2: MNHEY and SVGAGI. Trimming took off 6 bases at V and 1 base at J, with 12 bases between the two ends. The CDR3 coding sequence is TGTGCCAGCAGCCCGGACTTGTTGAACACCGGGGAGCTGTTTTTT. Translation: CASSPDLLNTGELFF.

This clone has only one observation. The rearrangement joins TRBV5-4 to TRBJ1-2, with D possibly being TRBD1 (5 bases). Deletions cut 5 bases from V and 0 bases from J, with 14 bases between. CDR1 SGHNT and CDR2 YYREEE come from the germline V gene (reference sequence). This CDR3 spans 15 amino acids. CDR3 in DNA: TGTGCCAGCAGTTTCGATTCCAGGGCTAACTATGGCTACACCTTC. It encodes CASSFDSRANYGYTF. Together with reference TRBV5-4 and TRBJ1-2, the CDR3 gives the full variable domain: ETGVTQSPTHLIKTRGQQVTLRCSSQSGHNTVSWYQQALGQGPQFIFQYYREEENGRGNFPPRFSGLQFPNYSSELNVNALELDDSALYLCASSFDSRANYGYTFGSGTRLTVV.

The CDR3 DNA follows: TGTGCCAGCAGCCAAACCCAAACGGGGCCCCAGTACTTC. Its protein product is CASSQTQTGPQYF. This sequence joins TRBV14 and TRBJ2-5; D is possibly TRBD1 or TRBD2 (5 bases each). The V end was cut by 2 bases, the J end by 9 bases, with 13 bases between. Germline CDR1 SGHDN, CDR2 FVKESK. CDR3 length: 13 amino acids.

The chain couples TRBV6-4 to TRBJ2-4; the match to TRBD1 covers 8 bases. The CDR3 sequence is 14 residues long. J was trimmed by 9 bases and V by 8 bases; bases with no gene match: 12. The germline gives CDR1 MRHNA, CDR2 SNTAGT. The CDR3 region is CASGRTGPTGIQYF. CDR3 nucleotide sequence: TGTGCCAGCGGTCGGACAGGGCCTACGGGCATTCAGTACTTC.

The V and J genes are TRBV18 and TRBJ2-4; D unresolved. This CDR3 spans 16 amino acids. Looked up from germline, CDR1 is KGHSH and CDR2 is LQKENI. The germline V and J ends were trimmed by 0 bases and 2 bases, with 11 bases remaining between them. The CDR3 sequence: CASSPPYPLSKNIQYF. In DNA form, the CDR3 reads TGTGCCAGCTCACCACCGTATCCCCTTTCCAAAAACATTCAGTACTTC.

The V and J genes are TRBV28 and TRBJ1-1; no reliable D call. Trimming removed 6 bases at V and 3 bases at J, with 14 bases between. CDR3 length: 14 amino acids. Germline loops: CDR1 MDHEN, CDR2 SYDVKM. CDR3 DNA: TGTGCCAGCAGACCTCGTACAAGGGACACTGAAGCTTTCTTT. Its protein product is CASRPRTRDTEAFF.

V and J are TRBV28 and TRBJ2-5; possible D gene TRBD2, 6 bases. Germline V gene sequence: CDR1 MDHEN, CDR2 SYDVKM. V was cut by 5 bases and J by 5 bases, with 18 bases left in between. The CDR3 has 15 residues. The CDR3 loop reads CASSGFGGTWETQYF. The CDR3 DNA sequence: TGTGCCAGCAGTGGGTTTGGCGGGACCTGGGAGACCCAGTACTTC.

Only a few counts were recorded for this clone. The J gene is TRBJ1-4, the V gene TRBV10-3; a possible D gene is TRBD1 (6 bases). With 4 bases removed from V and 1 base from J, the gap between germline ends came to 10 bases. CDR3 length equals 15 residues. Germline CDR1 ENHRY, CDR2 SYGVKD. The CDR3 loop reads CAISAQGLTNEKLFF. Here the CDR3 DNA reads TGTGCCATCAGTGCACAGGGACTAACTAATGAAAAACTGTTTTTT.

The chain employs TRBV2 and TRBJ1-5, with D possibly TRBD1 on 5 matching bases. The V end lost 6 bases, the J end lost 7 bases, and 22 bases lay between the germline ends. Germline values: CDR1 SNHLY, CDR2 FYNNEI. The CDR3 extends over 16 amino acids. CDR3 region: CASRGGRGPDRQPQHF. The CDR3 nucleotides are TGTGCCAGCAGGGGCGGACGGGGCCCAGACCGGCAGCCCCAGCATTTT.

This chain uses TRBV7-9 with TRBJ2-1; unclear D gene. Trimming pared 3 bases from V and 8 bases from J, leaving 5 bases between. The CDR3 runs 11 residues. Germline CDR1 and CDR2: SEHNR and FQNEAQ (reference sequence). As DNA, the CDR3 is TGTGCCAGCAGCTTGAATTATGAGCAGTTCTTC. This encodes CASSLNYEQFF.

The V call is TRBV15, the J call TRBJ2-7, with TRBD1 matching over 7 bases. This CDR3 spans 15 amino acids. With 2 bases clipped from V and 3 bases from J, the junction kept 7 bases outside the gene matches. Germline V gene lookup returns CDR1 LNHNV and CDR2 YYDKDF (reference sequence). The CDR3 nucleotides are TGTGCCACCAGCAGATTATATGGGACAGACTACGAGCAGTACTTC. The encoded protein is CATSRLYGTDYEQYF.

This clone was seen only a few times. The chain couples TRBV9 to TRBJ1-2; the match to TRBD1 covers 7 bases. The V gene's germline CDR1 is SGDLS and CDR2 YYNGEE. The V and J ends lost 5 bases and 8 bases, in that order; junction bases with no gene match: 9. This CDR3 is built from 13 residues. CDR3 sequence reads: CASSRDSLGGYTF. As DNA, the CDR3 is TGTGCCAGCAGTCGGGACAGCCTGGGCGGCTACACCTTC.